The source of this TCR beta chain is a study of T-cell memory formation after mild COVID-19. TCRdb processed the 5' RACE reads anew with MiXCR; each CDR3 protein has one entry. The sample carries 340,000 or so distinct CDR3 sequences, over 10% recorded once. This clonotype appeared many times. Germline V gene sequence: CDR1 SGHTA, CDR2 FQGTGA. The CDR3 sequence is 17 residues long. Between the trimmed V and J ends, which lost 5 bases and 0 bases, there was a span of 18 bases. The source of this sequence is a man between 18 and 35 years old who had mild COVID-19 (a few samples of this study predate the infection). Cell type and time point are not known. This chain joins TRBV7-3 and TRBJ2-3; tentative D call: TRBD2 (6 bases). The sample was PBMCs or a T cell subset sorted from them (not recorded which). Here the CDR3 DNA reads TGTGCCAGCAGCCCGCTTACGGGAGTCTCGAGCACAGATACGCAGTATTTT. Its protein product is CASSPLTGVSSTDTQYF.